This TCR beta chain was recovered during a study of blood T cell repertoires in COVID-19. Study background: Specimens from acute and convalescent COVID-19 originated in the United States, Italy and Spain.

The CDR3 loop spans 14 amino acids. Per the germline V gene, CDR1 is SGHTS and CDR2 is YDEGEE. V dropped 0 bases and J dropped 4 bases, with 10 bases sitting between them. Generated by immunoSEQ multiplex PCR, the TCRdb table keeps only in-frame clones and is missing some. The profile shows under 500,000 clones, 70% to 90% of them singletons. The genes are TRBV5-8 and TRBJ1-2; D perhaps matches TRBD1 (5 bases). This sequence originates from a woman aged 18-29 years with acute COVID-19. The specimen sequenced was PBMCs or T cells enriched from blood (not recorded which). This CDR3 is CASSLVQGTYGYTF. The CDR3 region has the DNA TGTGCCAGCAGCTTGGTTCAGGGTACCTATGGCTACACCTTC.